Shown below are 5 T cell receptor beta chains from a single sample sequenced in a study (dated by TCRdb to the mid-2010s). The library was produced with RT-PCR. For sequencing, an Illumina MiSeq was employed. TCRdb ran its own pipeline on the public reads, namely fastp trimming at Q25 and MiXCR clone calling, and kept in-frame beta chains. CDR3 protein sequences are deduplicated, and each keeps its most common genes and DNA. This sample is represented by approximately 720,000 distinct CDR3 sequences; 12% to 15% of them were singletons. 3.6% of the sample belongs to the ten largest clones. The sample taken for sequencing was memory CD4+ T cells from blood. The receptors come from a female donor in good health, serving as a healthy control.

The chain is built from TRBV10-3 and TRBJ1-2; TRBD1 is a possible D gene (5 bases). V shed 3 bases and J shed 7 bases, with 21 bases lying between them. CDR3 length equals 16 residues. CDR1 is ENHRY, CDR2 SYGVKD, per germline. The CDR3 loop reads CAISDLKNGGVSGYTF. DNA of the CDR3: TGTGCCATCAGTGATTTGAAGAATGGGGGAGTAAGTGGCTACACCTTC.

This clonotype was found a few times. This chain joins TRBV12-3 or TRBV12-4 and TRBJ1-1, with D maybe TRBD1 (5 bases). Trimming cost V 5 bases and J 0 bases, with 13 bases left between them. The CDR3 spans 15 residues. The CDR3 region has the DNA TGTGCCAGCAGTGGGACGGGATATATGAACACTGAAGCTTTCTTT. It translates to CASSGTGYMNTEAFF.

This clonotype was seen a few times. The chain uses TRBV6-5 and TRBJ2-7, with TRBD2 as a possible D gene (5 bases). Germline CDR1 reads MNHEY; CDR2 reads SVGAGI. The CDR3 is made up of 16 amino acids. The V end was cut by 5 bases, the J end by 3 bases, with 20 bases between. The CDR3 loop reads CASSPGGWQRSYEQYF. CDR3 sequence (DNA): TGTGCCAGCAGTCCTGGAGGCTGGCAGAGAAGCTACGAGCAGTACTTC.

This clonotype turned up a few times. V is TRBV30 and J is TRBJ2-1; a weak D match, TRBD2 (6 bases). Germline assignment: CDR1 GTSNPN and CDR2 SVGIG (reference sequence). This CDR3 region has 15 residues. Trimming left V 6 bases short and J 4 bases short, with 19 bases between. The DNA for the CDR3 is TGTGCCTGTACTTATGCGGGGACGTCTTACAATGAGCAGTTCTTC. Protein product: CACTYAGTSYNEQFF.

This clonotype has at least ten counts. V is TRBV9 and J is TRBJ2-1; TRBD2 agrees at 10 bases. The junction had 8 bases not matched to a gene; V was cut back by 4 bases and J by 4 bases. This CDR3 is 16 amino acids long. CDR1 SGDLS and CDR2 YYNGEE come from the germline V gene. The CDR3 region has the DNA TGTGCCAGCAGCCCACAACTAGCGGGGCCTTACAATGAGCAGTTCTTC. This gives the protein CASSPQLAGPYNEQFF.